A single sample is the source of the 9 T cell receptor beta chains below, sequenced in a study of PD-1 blockade in classical Hodgkin lymphoma. Each and every patient relapsed after autologous stem cell transplantation, and patients got differing brentuximab vedotin exposure. Clones were sequenced by immunoSEQ multiplex PCR, and TCRdb holds only the in-frame ones, with some missing. This table has 25,000 to 35,000 clones, roughly 70% appearing once. Sequenced here: peripheral blood mononuclear cells (PBMCs), sampled before the second cycle of nivolumab. These receptor sequences come from a human donor with classical Hodgkin lymphoma.

This sequence joins TRBV5-4 and TRBJ2-7, with 7 nucleotides matching TRBD1. Germline CDR1 and CDR2: SGHNT and YYREEE (reference sequence). The trim removed 0 bases at V and 3 bases at J, leaving 3 bases unmatched. CDR3 length: 14 amino acids. The CDR3 sequence is CASSLGAGGYEQYF. The CDR3 bases are TGTGCCAGCAGCTTGGGGGCAGGGGGCTACGAGCAGTACTTC.

The chain joins TRBV5-1 to TRBJ2-1; D uncertain. Trimming stripped 4 bases from V and 6 bases from J, with 11 bases between. Germline V lookup: CDR1 SGHRS, CDR2 YFSETQ. This CDR3 spans 13 amino acids. The CDR3 DNA reads as TGCGCCAGCAGCCTGGACCGCATCAATGAGCAGTTCTTC. This codes for CASSLDRINEQFF.

The genes are TRBV11-2 and TRBJ2-1, with a weak D call TRBD2 (7 bases). Trimming stripped 3 bases from V and 2 bases from J, with 14 bases between. CDR3 length: 16 residues. Germline V gene lookup returns CDR1 SGHAT and CDR2 FQNNGV. This CDR3 is CASSLYAGDTYNEQFF. The CDR3 nucleotides are TGTGCCAGCAGCTTGTATGCGGGGGACACCTACAATGAGCAGTTCTTC. The full variable domain, with the rest looked up from reference TRBV11-2 and TRBJ2-1, is EAGVAQSPRYKIIEKRQSVAFWCNPISGHATLYWYQQILGQGPKLLIQFQNNGVVDDSQLPKDRFSAERLKGVDSTLKIQPAKLEDSAVYLCASSLYAGDTYNEQFFGPGTRLTVL.

This chain connects TRBV6-1 to TRBJ1-5; D is possibly TRBD1 (5 bases). CDR3 length: 15 amino acids. The V gene's germline CDR1 is MNHNS and CDR2 SASEGT. The ends were cut back, 3 bases at V and 1 base at J, with 10 bases in the middle. The CDR3 protein is CASSEQGSSNQPQHF. CDR3 sequence (DNA): TGTGCCAGCAGTGAGCAGGGCTCGAGCAATCAGCCCCAGCATTTT.

By frequency in the sample, this clone is medium-sized. This sequence joins TRBV5-1 and TRBJ2-3; D not resolved. Germline V gene lookup returns CDR1 SGHRS and CDR2 YFSETQ. Trimming removed 4 bases at V and 6 bases at J, with 9 bases between. This CDR3 has 12 residues. In nucleotides, the CDR3 is TGCGCCAGCAGCCTGAACTCGGATACGCAGTATTTT. Translation: CASSLNSDTQYF.

This rearrangement joins TRBV5-6 to TRBJ1-1, with D perhaps TRBD1 (5 bases). The CDR3 consists of 14 residues. Trimming pared 1 base from V and 1 base from J, leaving 8 bases between. The V gene's germline CDR1 is SGHDT and CDR2 YYEEEE. This chain's CDR3 is CASSLYQGNTEAFF. The CDR3 DNA reads TGTGCCAGCAGCTTGTACCAGGGGAACACTGAAGCTTTCTTT.

The V call is TRBV30, the J call TRBJ2-2; D call uncertain. Trimming cost V 5 bases and J 6 bases, with 7 bases left between them. The CDR3 is 11 residues long. Germline V CDR1 and CDR2: GTSNPN, SVGIG (reference sequence). CDR3 amino acids: CAWEVSGELFF. The CDR3 DNA sequence: TGTGCCTGGGAGGTGTCCGGGGAGCTGTTTTTT.

The chain joins TRBV28 to TRBJ2-1, with D possibly being TRBD1 (6 bases). The CDR3 spans 16 residues. V was cut by 4 bases and J by 1 base, with 14 bases left in between. Germline CDR1 MDHEN, CDR2 SYDVKM. Here the CDR3 reads CASSSAGDRSYNEQFF. The CDR3 DNA is TGTGCCAGCAGTTCAGCAGGGGATAGGTCCTACAATGAGCAGTTCTTC. Full variable domain (rest looked up from reference TRBV28 and TRBJ2-1): DVKVTQSSRYLVKRTGEKVFLECVQDMDHENMFWYRQDPGLGLRLIYFSYDVKMKEKGDIPEGYSVSREKKERFSLILESASTNQTSMYLCASSSAGDRSYNEQFFGPGTRLTVL.

The genes are TRBV7-9 and TRBJ1-1, with D maybe TRBD1 (6 bases). The CDR3 sequence is 14 residues long. With 11 bases removed from V and 1 base from J, the gap between germline ends came to 17 bases. Germline-derived CDR1 and CDR2 are SEHNR and FQNEAQ (reference sequence). CDR3 nucleotides: TGTGCCTTCCGGGACGGGACAAAGAACACTGAAGCTTTCTTT. Translated, it gives CAFRDGTKNTEAFF. Full variable domain (remainder filled in from reference TRBV7-9 and TRBJ1-1): DTGVSQNPRHKITKRGQNVTFRCDPISEHNRLYWYRQTLGQGPEFLTYFQNEAQLEKSRLLSDRFSAERPKGSFSTLEIQRTEQGDSAMYLCAFRDGTKNTEAFFGQGTRLTVV.